This T cell receptor beta chain comes out of a study of cytomegalovirus exposure and HLA in healthy donors. This CDR3 region has 16 residues. Trimming took off 5 bases at V and 0 bases at J, with 17 bases between the two ends. Germline V CDR1 and CDR2: LNHDA, SQIVND (reference sequence). Profiling relied on immunoSEQ multiplex PCR, and the TCRdb table lists in-frame clones only, not all of them. This sample has about 53,000 clones; roughly nine tenths occur once, and the top ten carry over 1.3%. The clonotype was recovered from a man between 18 and 29 years old in good health and CMV-seronegative. The sequenced sample was PBMCs. The chain joins TRBV19 to TRBJ2-7; D perhaps matches TRBD1 (5 bases). The DNA of the CDR3 is TGTGCCAGTAGTGCGTACCTCAGGGTAAGCTCCTACGAGCAGTACTTC. It encodes CASSAYLRVSSYEQYF.